The T cell receptor (beta chain) under discussion was sequenced for a study of Graves' ophthalmopathy and Graves' hyperthyroidism. The authors amplified TCR beta CDR3 regions, and they did so from RNA transcripts for repertoire sequencing. First-round RT-PCR relied on HTBI primers, and a second-round multiplex PCR came next. TCRdb reanalysed the multiplex PCR reads using MiXCR and keeps one entry per CDR3 protein. The sample lists some 520,000 distinct CDR3 sequences, 13% to 15% seen once, with 8% to 10% in the top ten. Trimming removed 0 bases at V and 10 bases at J, with 8 bases between. The CDR3 runs to 13 residues. Germline V lookup: CDR1 SGHRS, CDR2 YFSETQ. Disease in donors with ophthalmopathy had moderate-to-severe activity, CAS ≥3, NOSPECS ≥4 and under 3 months' duration. This clonotype was recorded many times. Antigen: not known. Findings of the study overall: Blood repertoires reportedly contained most expanded thyroid clonotypes above 0.001 frequency. A 13-signature model separated ophthalmopathy from stable hyperthyroidism, reaching about 91% sensitivity and around 81% specificity cross-validated.

The chain combines TRBV5-1 with TRBJ1-6; TRBD1 might be the D (5 bases). The source is a woman aged 25 to 39 with Graves' ophthalmopathy. Sequenced input: blood. In DNA form, the CDR3 reads TGCGCCAGCAGCTTGGATGGGGGATCACCCCTCCACTTT. It specifies CASSLDGGSPLHF.